These 15 T cell receptor beta chains came from one sample sequenced in a study of graft-versus-host responses after intestinal transplantation. The protocol was immunoSEQ multiplex PCR, while the TCRdb copy is restricted to in-frame clones and leaves out a portion. The sample lists over 45,000 clones, about 94% occurring once. Their cognate antigens are unknown. The specimen was unstimulated CD4+ T cells sorted from spleen or lymph node cells, collected before transplant. Source of these receptors: a human donor who was the organ donor for an intestinal transplant.

The chain's CDR3 is CASLIGPGQDLRDSPLHF. CDR3 sequence (DNA): TGCGCCAGCCTAATCGGGCCAGGACAGGACCTAAGGGACTCACCCCTCCACTTT. This chain joins TRBV23-1 and TRBJ1-6, with 7 positions matching TRBD1. TRBV23-1 is an ORF, with its function uncertain. Unmatched junction bases numbered 23, after V lost 8 bases and J lost 10 bases. The CDR3 is made up of 18 amino acids.

The chain recombines TRBV6-5 with TRBJ1-5; D gene ambiguous. Germline V gene sequence: CDR1 MNHEY, CDR2 SVGAGI. Between the trimmed V and J ends, which lost 6 bases and 5 bases, there was a span of 11 bases. The CDR3 spans 13 residues. In DNA form, the CDR3 reads TGTGCCAGCAGCTCGGCCGAGGATCAGCCCCAGCATTTT. Protein: CASSSAEDQPQHF.

J is TRBJ2-3 and V is TRBV10-3; D is possibly TRBD1 or TRBD2 (5 bases each). The CDR3 has 15 residues. CDR1 and CDR2 from the germline V gene are ENHRY and SYGVKD. The V and J ends lost 3 bases and 3 bases respectively, with 13 bases between them. CDR3 protein: CAISESEGLTDTQYF. The CDR3 nucleotides read TGTGCCATCAGTGAAAGCGAGGGGTTGACAGATACGCAGTATTTT.

This sequence joins TRBV11-2 and TRBJ2-3, with 10 bases identical to TRBD2. There are 16 residues in the CDR3. The germline V gene has CDR1 SGHAT and CDR2 FQNNGV. With 0 bases clipped from V and 6 bases from J, the junction kept 6 bases outside the gene matches. CDR3 DNA: TGTGCCAGCAGCTTAGATAGCGGGGGGCCTGCGGATACGCAGTATTTT. Amino acids: CASSLDSGGPADTQYF.

This chain connects TRBV11-3 to TRBJ2-1; 8 bases map to TRBD1. V shed 4 bases and J 5 bases; nucleotides not matched to a gene: 7. This CDR3 has 15 residues. Germline V gives CDR1 SGHNT, CDR2 YENEEA. The CDR3 region has the DNA TGTGCCAGCAGCTATGGACAGGGACCTAACAATGAGCAGTTCTTC. This gives the protein CASSYGQGPNNEQFF.

The rearrangement uses TRBV19 and TRBJ2-5, with 9 bases aligning to TRBD2. The CDR3 covers 17 residues. Germline CDR1 reads LNHDA; CDR2 reads SQIVND (reference sequence). J lost 2 bases, V lost 5 bases, and 12 bases had no gene match. The CDR3 loop is CASSSHRLAGDQETQYF. CDR3 DNA sequence: TGTGCCAGTAGTTCCCACCGGTTAGCGGGGGATCAAGAGACCCAGTACTTC.

The chain is built from TRBV7-2 and TRBJ2-3, with D maybe TRBD2 (6 bases). CDR3 size: 16 residues. V lost 5 bases and J 2 bases, leaving 17 bases between the germline ends. Germline assignment: CDR1 SGHTA and CDR2 FQGNSA. The CDR3 here is CASSKKAGTLTDTQYF. The CDR3 DNA reads TGTGCCAGCAGCAAAAAAGCCGGGACTCTCACAGATACGCAGTATTTT.

The chain has TRBV18 and TRBJ2-5; D may correspond to TRBD1 or TRBD2 (6 bases each). The length of the CDR3 is 14 residues. The ends were cut back, 1 base at V and 7 bases at J, with 13 bases in the middle. Germline V gene sequence: CDR1 KGHSH, CDR2 LQKENI. CDR3 coding DNA: TGTGCCAGCTCACCACAGGCAGGGGAGGTGACCCAGTACTTC. Translating it yields CASSPQAGEVTQYF.

The chain employs TRBV9 and TRBJ1-6; maybe TRBD1 (6 bases). Germline V lookup: CDR1 SGDLS, CDR2 YYNGEE. The ends were cut back, 3 bases at V and 9 bases at J, with 16 bases in the middle. The CDR3 length is 15 residues. The CDR3 reads CASSAQGKFGSPLHF. The CDR3 bases are TGTGCCAGCAGCGCCCAGGGGAAGTTCGGTTCACCCCTCCACTTT.

The chain recombines TRBV29-1 with TRBJ2-1; 11 nucleotides match TRBD2. The CDR3 has 13 amino acids. From germline, CDR1 is SQVTM and CDR2 ANQGSEA. After removal of 3 bases from V and 5 bases from J, the junction contained 0 bases not matched to a gene. The CDR3 nucleotides read TGCAGCGTTGAGACTAGCGGGGACAATGAGCAGTTCTTC. Translating it yields CSVETSGDNEQFF.

The rearrangement joins TRBV11-2 to TRBJ2-1; perhaps D is TRBD1 or TRBD2 (7 bases each). Germline CDR1 reads SGHAT; CDR2 reads FQNNGV. The CDR3 is made up of 13 amino acids. Deletions cut 5 bases from V and 7 bases from J, with 12 bases between. The CDR3: CASSGQGGNEQFF. Here the CDR3 DNA reads TGTGCCAGCAGCGGGCAGGGGGGGAATGAGCAGTTCTTC.

The rearrangement links TRBV25-1 to TRBJ2-3; D call uncertain. The CDR3 runs to 13 residues. The germline gives CDR1 MGHDK, CDR2 SYGVNS. V lost 3 bases, J lost 4 bases, and 8 bases lay in between. CDR3 sequence reads: CASSDSRADTQYF. CDR3 bases: TGTGCCAGCAGTGACTCCCGTGCAGATACGCAGTATTTT.

The J gene is TRBJ2-4, the V gene TRBV7-2; the match to TRBD2 covers 11 bases. The ends lost 1 base at V and 7 bases at J; junction bases unmatched: 6. The CDR3 runs 16 residues. Germline V gene data show CDR1 as SGHTA and CDR2 as FQGNSA. CDR3 in DNA: TGTGCCAGCAGCTTAGTTAGCGGGGGGGCCCGGAACATTCAGTACTTC. It specifies CASSLVSGGARNIQYF.

The CDR3 DNA reads as TGTGCCAGCAGTTTAAGAAGGGGGCTGCGGAACACTGAAGCTTTCTTT. Residues: CASSLRRGLRNTEAFF. The rearrangement joins TRBV6-5 to TRBJ1-1, with 7 bases identical to TRBD1. Losses at the gene ends were 4 bases for V and 1 base for J; bases not matched to a gene: 9. CDR3 length equals 16 residues. Germline V gene data show CDR1 as MNHEY and CDR2 as SVGAGI.

The rearrangement uses TRBV10-2 and TRBJ2-3; D is unresolved. V was cut by 6 bases and J by 6 bases, with 4 bases left in between. Germline V gives CDR1 WSHSY, CDR2 SAAADI. The CDR3 runs to 10 residues. The CDR3 nucleotides read TGCGCCAGCAGGCGCGATACGCAGTATTTT. It encodes CASRRDTQYF.